This T cell receptor beta chain is from a study of cytomegalovirus exposure and HLA in healthy donors. General study results and limits: TCR sequences were mostly rare, though some public TCRs occurred in many donors.

On this clone: Its antigen remains unidentified.

The donors were members of the validation cohort comprising about 130 subjects, separate from the roughly 670-subject first cohort. The V end was cut by 0 bases, the J end by 0 bases, with 18 bases between. Per germline, CDR1 WNHNN and CDR2 SYGVQD (reference sequence). The CDR3 covers 18 residues. Clones were sequenced by immunoSEQ multiplex PCR, and TCRdb holds only the in-frame ones, with some missing. Among 95,000 to 150,000 clones listed, roughly 95% were seen once. V gene TRBV10-1 combines with J gene TRBJ2-7, with a possible D match to TRBD2 (6 bases). The clonotype comes from a man younger than 30 in good health and CMV-seronegative. Sample: PBMCs. CDR3 protein: CASSESNSAGRLSYEQYF. CDR3 in DNA: TGCGCCAGCAGTGAGTCGAACTCCGCAGGGAGGCTCTCCTACGAGCAGTACTTC.